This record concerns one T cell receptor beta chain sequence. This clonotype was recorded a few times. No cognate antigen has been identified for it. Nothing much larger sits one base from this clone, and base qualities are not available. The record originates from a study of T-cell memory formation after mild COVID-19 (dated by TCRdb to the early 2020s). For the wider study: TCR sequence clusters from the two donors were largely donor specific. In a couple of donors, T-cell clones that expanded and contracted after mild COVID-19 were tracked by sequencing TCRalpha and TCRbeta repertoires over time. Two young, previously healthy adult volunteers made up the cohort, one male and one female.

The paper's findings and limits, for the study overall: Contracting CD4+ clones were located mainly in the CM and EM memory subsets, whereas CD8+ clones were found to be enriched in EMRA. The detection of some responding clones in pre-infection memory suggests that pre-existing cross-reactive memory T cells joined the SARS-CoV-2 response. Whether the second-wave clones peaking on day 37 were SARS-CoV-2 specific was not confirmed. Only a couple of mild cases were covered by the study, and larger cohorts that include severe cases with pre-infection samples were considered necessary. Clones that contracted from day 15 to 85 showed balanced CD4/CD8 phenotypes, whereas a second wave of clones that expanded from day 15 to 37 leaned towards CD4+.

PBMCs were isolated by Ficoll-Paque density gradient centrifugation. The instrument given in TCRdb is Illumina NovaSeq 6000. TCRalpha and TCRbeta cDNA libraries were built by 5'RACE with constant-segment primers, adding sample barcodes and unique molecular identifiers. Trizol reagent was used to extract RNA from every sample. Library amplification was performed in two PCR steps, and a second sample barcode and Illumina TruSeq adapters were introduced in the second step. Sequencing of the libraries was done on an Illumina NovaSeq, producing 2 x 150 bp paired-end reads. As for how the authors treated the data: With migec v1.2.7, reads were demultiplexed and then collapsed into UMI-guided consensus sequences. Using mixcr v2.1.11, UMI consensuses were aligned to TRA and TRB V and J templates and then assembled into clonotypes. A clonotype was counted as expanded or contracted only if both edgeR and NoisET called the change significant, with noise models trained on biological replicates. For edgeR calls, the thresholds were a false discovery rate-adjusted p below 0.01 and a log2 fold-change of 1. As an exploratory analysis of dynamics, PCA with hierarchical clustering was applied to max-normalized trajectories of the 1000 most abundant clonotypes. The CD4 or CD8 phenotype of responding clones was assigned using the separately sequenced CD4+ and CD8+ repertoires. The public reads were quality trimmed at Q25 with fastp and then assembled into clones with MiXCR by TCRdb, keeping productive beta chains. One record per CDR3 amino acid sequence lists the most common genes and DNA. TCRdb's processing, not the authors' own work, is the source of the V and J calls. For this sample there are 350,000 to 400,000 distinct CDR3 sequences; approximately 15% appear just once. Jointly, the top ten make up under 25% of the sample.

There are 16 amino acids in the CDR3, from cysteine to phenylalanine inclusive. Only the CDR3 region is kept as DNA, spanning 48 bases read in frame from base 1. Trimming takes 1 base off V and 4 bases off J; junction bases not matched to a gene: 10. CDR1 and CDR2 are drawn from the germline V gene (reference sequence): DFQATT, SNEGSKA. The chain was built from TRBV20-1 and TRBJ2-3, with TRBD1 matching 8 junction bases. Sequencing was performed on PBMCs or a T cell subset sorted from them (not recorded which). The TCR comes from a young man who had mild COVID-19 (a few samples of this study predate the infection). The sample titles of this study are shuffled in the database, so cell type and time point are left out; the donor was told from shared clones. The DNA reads TGCAGTGCTAGAGCACAACAGGGGGGCGCCGCAGATACGCAGTATTTT. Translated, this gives CSARAQQGGAADTQYF.